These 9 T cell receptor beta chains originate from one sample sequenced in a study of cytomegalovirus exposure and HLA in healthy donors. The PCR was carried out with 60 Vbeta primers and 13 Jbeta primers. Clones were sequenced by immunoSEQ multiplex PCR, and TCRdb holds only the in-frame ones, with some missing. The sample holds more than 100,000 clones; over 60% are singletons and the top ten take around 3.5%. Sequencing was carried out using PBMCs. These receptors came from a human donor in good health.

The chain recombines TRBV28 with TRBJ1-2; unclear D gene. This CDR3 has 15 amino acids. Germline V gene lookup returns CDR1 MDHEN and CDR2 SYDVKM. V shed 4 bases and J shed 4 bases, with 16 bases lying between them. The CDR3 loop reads CASSSSPPRAYGYTF. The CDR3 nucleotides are TGTGCCAGCAGTTCCTCCCCACCCCGAGCCTATGGCTACACCTTC.

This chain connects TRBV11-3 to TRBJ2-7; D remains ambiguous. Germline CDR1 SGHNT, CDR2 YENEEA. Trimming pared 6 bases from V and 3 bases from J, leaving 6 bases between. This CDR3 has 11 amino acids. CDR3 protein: CASRAGYEQYF. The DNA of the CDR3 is TGTGCCAGCAGGGCAGGCTACGAGCAGTACTTC. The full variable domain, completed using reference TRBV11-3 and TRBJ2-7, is EAGVVQSPRYKIIEKKQPVAFWCNPISGHNTLYWYLQNLGQGPELLIRYENEEAVDDSQLPKDRFSAERLKGVDSTLKIQPAELGDSAVYLCASRAGYEQYFGPGTRLTVT.

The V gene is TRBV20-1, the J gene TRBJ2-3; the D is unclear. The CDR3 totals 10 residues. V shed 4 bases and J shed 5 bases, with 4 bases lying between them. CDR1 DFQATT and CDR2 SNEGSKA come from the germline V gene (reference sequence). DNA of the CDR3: TGCAGTGCTATTAGAGATACGCAGTATTTT. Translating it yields CSAIRDTQYF.

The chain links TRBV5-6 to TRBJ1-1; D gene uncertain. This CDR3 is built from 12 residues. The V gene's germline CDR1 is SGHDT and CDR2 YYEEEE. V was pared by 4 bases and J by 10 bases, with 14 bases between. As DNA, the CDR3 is TGTGCCAGCAGCGGGCCCGATTCTTCAGCTTTCTTT. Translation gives CASSGPDSSAFF.

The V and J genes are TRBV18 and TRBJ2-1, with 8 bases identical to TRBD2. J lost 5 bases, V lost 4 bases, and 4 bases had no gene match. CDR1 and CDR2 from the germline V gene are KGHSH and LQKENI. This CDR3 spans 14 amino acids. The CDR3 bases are TGTGCCAGCTCACTACTAGCGGAGAACAATGAGCAGTTCTTC. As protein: CASSLLAENNEQFF.

CDR3 sequence reads: CATAAQASVSFTYEQYF. CDR3 DNA sequence: TGTGCCACCGCGGCCCAAGCTAGCGTGTCGTTCACCTACGAGCAGTACTTC. This rearrangement joins TRBV18 to TRBJ2-7, with a possible D match to TRBD2 (6 bases). With 10 bases removed from V and 2 bases from J, the gap between germline ends came to 27 bases. Per the germline V gene, CDR1 is KGHSH and CDR2 is LQKENI. This CDR3 spans 17 amino acids.

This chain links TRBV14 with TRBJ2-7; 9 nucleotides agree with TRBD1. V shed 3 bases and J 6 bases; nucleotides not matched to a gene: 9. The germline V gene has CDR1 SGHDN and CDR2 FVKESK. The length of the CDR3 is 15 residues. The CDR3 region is CASSHDWGTGSEQYF. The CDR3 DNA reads TGTGCCAGCAGCCATGATTGGGGGACAGGGTCCGAGCAGTACTTC. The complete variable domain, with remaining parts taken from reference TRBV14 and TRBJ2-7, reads EAGVTQFPSHSVIEKGQTVTLRCDPISGHDNLYWYRRVMGKEIKFLLHFVKESKQDESGMPNNRFLAERTGGTYSTLKVQPAELEDSGVYFCASSHDWGTGSEQYFGPGTRLTVT.

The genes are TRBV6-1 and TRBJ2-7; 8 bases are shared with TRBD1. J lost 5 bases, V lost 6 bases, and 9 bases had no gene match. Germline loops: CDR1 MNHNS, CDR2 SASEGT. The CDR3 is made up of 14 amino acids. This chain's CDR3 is CASSLAGGMNEQYF. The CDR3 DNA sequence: TGTGCCAGCAGCCTCGCAGGGGGCATGAACGAGCAGTACTTC.

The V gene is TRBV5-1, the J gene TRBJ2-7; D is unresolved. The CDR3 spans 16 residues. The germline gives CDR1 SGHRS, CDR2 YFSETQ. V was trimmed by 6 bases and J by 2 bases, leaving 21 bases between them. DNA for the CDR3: TGCGCCAGCAATCCCAAAGCGAGTTCTCCCACCTACGAGCAGTACTTC. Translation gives CASNPKASSPTYEQYF.